The 12 T cell receptor beta chains below come from one sample, sequenced in a study of CD8+ T cells in alopecia areata. Extracted RNA was reverse transcribed into cDNA, the sequencing template. The method was immunoSEQ multiplex PCR; TCRdb's version includes in-frame clones alone and lacks a portion of them. Among hundreds of thousands of clones listed, over 60% were seen once. Specified treatment: oral pan-JAK inhibitor, 5-10 mg twice daily. The input for sequencing was CD4+ T cells sorted from blood, taken at week 44, from a patient treated with tofacitinib. The receptors here all came from a human donor with alopecia areata.

The chain recombines TRBV30 with TRBJ1-1; no firm D call. Germline values: CDR1 GTSNPN, CDR2 SVGIG (reference sequence). V lost 2 bases, J lost 2 bases, and 9 bases lay in between. This CDR3 has 13 residues. The CDR3 protein is CAWSSGINTEAFF. DNA of the CDR3: TGTGCCTGGAGTTCTGGAATCAACACTGAAGCTTTCTTT.

The chain is built from TRBV10-3 and TRBJ2-6; D call uncertain. CDR3 length: 20 amino acids. CDR1 and CDR2 from the germline V gene are ENHRY and SYGVKD. Between the trimmed V and J ends, which lost 0 bases and 0 bases, there was a span of 18 bases. The CDR3 here is CAISESATTIQSSGANVLTF. In DNA form, the CDR3 reads TGTGCCATCAGTGAGTCGGCGACAACAATCCAAAGCTCTGGGGCCAACGTCCTGACTTTC.

The chain carries TRBV4-3 and TRBJ1-2, with D possibly being TRBD1 (6 bases). This CDR3 is built from 15 residues. Trimming took 2 bases from V and 4 from J, leaving 14 bases between them. Germline loops: CDR1 LGHNA, CDR2 YSLEER. The CDR3: CASSQTGWEGYGYTF. CDR3 nucleotide sequence: TGCGCCAGCAGCCAAACAGGGTGGGAGGGCTATGGCTACACCTTC.

The V gene is TRBV9, the J gene TRBJ2-1; D gene unclear. Trimming stripped 5 bases from V and 5 bases from J, with 14 bases between. Germline assignment: CDR1 SGDLS and CDR2 YYNGEE. The CDR3 is 14 amino acids. CDR3 protein: CASRDLTKHNEQFF. In nucleotides, the CDR3 is TGTGCCAGCAGAGACCTCACTAAACACAATGAGCAGTTCTTC.

The chain recombines TRBV6-5 with TRBJ2-3, with no clear D. This CDR3 spans 13 amino acids. Between the trimmed V and J ends, which lost 10 bases and 1 base, there was a span of 12 bases. Germline CDR1 and CDR2: MNHEY and SVGAGI. CDR3 residues: CATSPWGTDTQYF. DNA for the CDR3: TGTGCCACGAGCCCGTGGGGCACAGATACGCAGTATTTT.

This clone showed up just once. The V call is TRBV27, the J call TRBJ1-1; D is uncertain. This CDR3 spans 13 amino acids. The V end lost 3 bases, the J end lost 1 base, and 6 bases lay between the germline ends. Germline CDR1 reads MNHEY; CDR2 reads SMNVEV (reference sequence). Here the CDR3 reads CASSFYQNTEAFF. Written as DNA, the CDR3 is TGTGCCAGCAGTTTTTACCAGAACACTGAAGCTTTCTTT.

This clone is a singleton in its sample. The rearrangement links TRBV6-5 to TRBJ1-2; 8 positions match TRBD1. CDR1 and CDR2 from the germline V gene are MNHEY and SVGAGI. V gave up 5 bases and J gave up 6 bases; unmatched junction bases: 11. CDR3 length: 15 amino acids. The CDR3 nucleotides are TGTGCCAGCAGTCGATTAAGACAGGGGCGGGATGGCTACACCTTC. Amino acids: CASSRLRQGRDGYTF.

This chain connects TRBV29-1 to TRBJ1-2; D is unresolved. CDR1 is SQVTM, CDR2 ANQGSEA, per germline. V was trimmed by 6 bases and J by 4 bases, leaving 18 bases between them. The CDR3 spans 14 residues. CDR3 in amino acids: CSVLLVSGSYGYTF. As DNA, the CDR3 is TGCAGCGTCCTTTTAGTGTCGGGCAGCTATGGCTACACCTTC.

A few counts support this clone. The chain joins TRBV29-1 to TRBJ2-1; D is unresolved. Germline V lookup: CDR1 SQVTM, CDR2 ANQGSEA. The length of the CDR3 is 13 residues. Trimming removed 4 bases at V and 6 bases at J, with 13 bases between. CDR3 sequence: CSVGSQPSNEQFF. The CDR3 nucleotides are TGCAGCGTTGGCAGTCAGCCTAGCAATGAGCAGTTCTTC.

In DNA, the CDR3 is TGTGCCAGCAGCTTGGCCGCGACATGGGCCAGCACAGATACGCAGTATTTT. Encoded protein: CASSLAATWASTDTQYF. This rearrangement joins TRBV5-6 to TRBJ2-3; D remains unclear. This CDR3 comprises 17 residues. Between the trimmed V and J ends, which lost 0 bases and 0 bases, there was a span of 14 bases. Germline values: CDR1 SGHDT, CDR2 YYEEEE.

The rearrangement links TRBV7-2 to TRBJ1-1, with unresolved D. V shed 3 bases and J shed 5 bases, with 13 bases lying between them. This CDR3 has 14 residues. CDR1 and CDR2 from the germline V gene are SGHTA and FQGNSA. The CDR3 reads CASSFSGRRTEAFF. CDR3 DNA: TGTGCCAGCAGCTTTTCCGGAAGGAGGACTGAAGCTTTCTTT.

CDR3 in amino acids: CSVEEGLTGELFF. CDR3 nucleotide sequence: TGCAGCGTTGAGGAAGGGCTGACCGGGGAGCTGTTTTTT. This rearrangement joins TRBV29-1 to TRBJ2-2; D is unclear. V dropped 3 bases and J dropped 5 bases, with 10 bases sitting between them. The CDR3 extends over 13 amino acids. Germline-derived CDR1 and CDR2 are SQVTM and ANQGSEA.